This TCR beta chain emerged from a study of T cell responses to AZD1222 COVID-19 vaccine (dated by TCRdb to about 2021). As for the study more broadly: TCR sequencing was performed for roughly 250 trial participants, of whom around 200 were given two doses of AZD1222 and around 26 were given two doses of MenACWY control vaccine. Trial participants were enrolled by age into subgroups of 18-55, 56-69 and 70-plus years, and around 140, 26 and 57 TCR-sequenced participants, respectively, were included in these subgroups.

The label giving this sample's time point can be read as: about 28 days (+/-7) after the second vaccine dose. According to the study, the label for this sample's treatment or condition signals: meningococcal conjugate vaccine given as trial control. Vaccinee samples came from UK trials COV001 and COV002, including a single-blind randomized controlled phase 2/3 trial of AZD1222 (ChAdOx1 nCoV-19) in healthy adults. Trial participant PBMC samples were collected at day 0 and day 28 after the second dose for TCRbeta chain sequencing. Comment on this clone: The antigen it recognizes is unknown. No base quality values were provided; no much bigger clone lies one nucleotide off. At the DNA level, this CDR3 is encoded by other sequences in the same sample as well.

The CDR3 regions of human TCRbeta chains were analyzed by immunosequencing. The study's own analysis went as follows. TCRs in the repertoires were compared against a reference library of SARS-CoV-2-specific TCRs that had been generated with the MIRA antigen-specificity platform. Breadth meant the fraction of unique TCRs that were SARS-CoV-2-associated, whereas depth meant the fraction of total T cells that were SARS-CoV-2-associated. Using the MIRA data, every spike-specific TCR was mapped to the spike region that the TCR reacted to and assigned to either a CD4 or a CD8 class. Log10-transformed breadth and depth values were compared by one-way ANOVA with Sidak's multiple comparisons tests. TCRdb carries this immuneACCESS record with in-frame sequences only. Its versions omit some clonotypes, under half of them owing to an unresolved V gene in the studies checked, with the rest unexplained. D and trimming were read from the DNA, whereas the V and J calls and clone size are those reported in that table. The sample table shows approximately 210,000 clones, and roughly 94% are seen once. Around 1.5% of the sample comes from the top ten.

The CDR3, from cysteine to phenylalanine, totals 13 residues. Only CDR3 DNA is held: 39 bases, read in frame from base 1. V loses 1 base of germline sequence and J loses 5 bases, and the interval between the two ends is 8 bases. Looking up the germline V gene (reference sequence) yields CDR1 LGHDT and CDR2 YNNKEL. Here is what the overall study found, with its caveats: Participants were mostly white British, with more females than males. The authors suggested clonal diversity may have been underestimated. Conclusions about previously exposed vaccinees are limited, since just a handful of AZD1222 recipients were seropositive for SARS-CoV-2 at baseline. In the small 56-69-year group, the increase in depth fell short of significance, most likely because of low power. CD4 TCRs associated with the vaccine covered the entire spike protein, and the dominant responses were in regions 160-218 and 743-854. After two AZD1222 doses, spike-specific TCR breadth and depth were significantly higher than at day 0 and than in MenACWY recipients. Nearly half of unique spike-specific TCRs reportedly recognized epitopes outside regions mutated in the B.1.351 and B.1.1.7 variants. No day 14 peak-response samples were available, so repertoires were characterized only after the peak T cell response.

The chain is made from TRBV3-1 (or the pseudogene TRBV3-2) and TRBJ1-2; matching of 6 bases hints at TRBD1 as the D gene. The sequence came from an adult who received the MenACWY meningococcal vaccine as a control. Material: peripheral blood, obtained 28 days after the second dose of the MenACWY control vaccine. The CDR3 sequence is CASSQGTGYGYTF. The nucleotide sequence reads TGTGCCAGCAGCCAAGGCACAGGGTATGGCTACACCTTC.